These 14 T cell receptor beta chains were sequenced from one sample in a study of blood T cell repertoires in COVID-19. The assay was immunoSEQ multiplex PCR, and TCRdb's table has in-frame clones only and misses some. Here the sample spans about 130,000 clones, 75% to 90% being singletons. Material for sequencing was peripheral blood. Every receptor here comes from a man aged 70-80 years with acute or convalescent COVID-19.

This clone was found once. The chain recombines TRBV10-1 with TRBJ2-2; D is undetermined. V was cut by 3 bases and J by 7 bases, with 6 bases left in between. This CDR3 comprises 12 residues. The V gene's germline CDR1 is WNHNN and CDR2 SYGVQD (reference sequence). CDR3 nucleotides: TGCGCCAGCAGTGACAGTATCGGGGAGCTGTTTTTT. Translated: CASSDSIGELFF.

This sequence joins TRBV28 and TRBJ2-5, with TRBD1 matching 8 bases. This CDR3 contains 15 residues. The V segment lost 7 bases and the J segment 5 bases; nucleotides outside the gene matches: 12. The germline V gene encodes CDR1 MDHEN and CDR2 SYDVKM. Here the CDR3 DNA reads TGTGCCAGCACCTCTCCATCAAGACAGGGGGAGACCCAGTACTTC. It yields the protein CASTSPSRQGETQYF.

The rearrangement links TRBV2 to TRBJ1-1, with 8 nucleotides matching TRBD1. Trimming took 7 bases from V and 5 from J; bases not matched to a gene: 6. This CDR3 is 13 amino acids long. Germline V gene lookup returns CDR1 SNHLY and CDR2 FYNNEI. CDR3 protein: CASKIRQGTEAFF. The CDR3 region has the DNA TGTGCCAGCAAGATCCGACAGGGGACTGAAGCTTTCTTT. The full variable domain, its missing parts supplied by reference TRBV2 and TRBJ1-1, is EPEVTQTPSHQVTQMGQEVILRCVPISNHLYFYWYRQILGQKVEFLVSFYNNEISEKSEIFDDQFSVERPDGSNFTLKIRSTKLEDSAMYFCASKIRQGTEAFFGQGTRLTVV.

This sequence joins TRBV27 and TRBJ1-6; no definite D call. Germline CDR1 and CDR2: MNHEY and SMNVEV (reference sequence). Trimming took off 2 bases at V and 9 bases at J, with 8 bases between the two ends. The CDR3 covers 13 residues. Here the CDR3 reads CASSLRLTSPLHF. The CDR3 nucleotides are TGTGCCAGCAGTTTAAGACTGACTTCACCCCTCCACTTT.

The rearrangement links TRBV2 to TRBJ2-1; unclear D gene. The CDR3 is 12 amino acids. The V gene lost 1 base and the J gene lost 9 bases, with 7 bases spanning the gap. Germline values: CDR1 SNHLY, CDR2 FYNNEI. The CDR3 protein is CASSEVSSEQFF. As DNA, the CDR3 is TGTGCCAGCAGTGAAGTTAGCAGTGAGCAGTTCTTC.

CDR3 sequence: CASSGLAGDTQYF. CDR3 bases: TGTGCCAGCAGCGGACTAGCGGGGGATACGCAGTATTTT. The rearrangement joins TRBV5-6 to TRBJ2-3, with TRBD2 identical over 12 bases. Unmatched junction bases numbered 0, after V lost 4 bases and J lost 6 bases. CDR3 length: 13 residues. The V gene's germline CDR1 is SGHDT and CDR2 YYEEEE.

This chain joins TRBV29-1 and TRBJ2-1, with 7 bases lining up with TRBD1. V dropped 3 bases and J dropped 9; count of bases not matched to a gene: 11. CDR1 is SQVTM and CDR2 is ANQGSEA in the germline V gene. The CDR3 consists of 14 residues. Written as DNA, the CDR3 is TGCAGCGTTGAGGAGCGCAGGGGGTCGCGTGAGCAGTTCTTC. This codes for CSVEERRGSREQFF.

The rearrangement uses TRBV18 and TRBJ1-1; 7 nucleotides match TRBD1. The germline gives CDR1 KGHSH, CDR2 LQKENI. CDR3 size: 12 residues. J lost 11 bases, V lost 4 bases, and 7 bases had no gene match. CDR3 coding DNA: TGTGCCAGCTCACGACCTCAGGGGGTTGCTTTCTTT. Translated: CASSRPQGVAFF.

The chain links TRBV4-1 to TRBJ1-2; perhaps TRBD1 as D (5 bases). Germline CDR1 MGHRA, CDR2 YSYEKL. V shed 1 base and J shed 1 base, with 13 bases lying between them. CDR3 length: 16 residues. In nucleotides, the CDR3 is TGCGCCAGCAGCCAAGGTGCGGGACGGGGTAACTATGGCTACACCTTC. Protein sequence: CASSQGAGRGNYGYTF.

This clone was recorded only once. V is TRBV27 and J is TRBJ1-2; 11 nucleotides line up with TRBD1. The germline V gene encodes CDR1 MNHEY and CDR2 SMNVEV (reference sequence). CDR3 length: 16 residues. J was trimmed by 6 bases and V by 4 bases; bases with no gene match: 10. CDR3 amino acids: CASSSRTGGPKDGYTF. The DNA of the CDR3 is TGTGCCAGCAGTTCTAGGACAGGGGGCCCGAAGGATGGCTACACCTTC.

V and J are TRBV5-5 and TRBJ2-3; 9 nucleotides line up with TRBD2. The CDR3 is 13 amino acids. CDR1 is SGHKS and CDR2 is YYEKEE in the germline V gene (reference sequence). J was trimmed by 6 bases and V by 1 base; bases with no gene match: 0. CDR3 region: CASSLLAGDTQYF. DNA of the CDR3: TGTGCCAGCAGCTTGCTAGCGGGGGATACGCAGTATTTT.

CDR3: CATPDRSRGNNTGELFF. The CDR3, as DNA: TGTGCCACCCCCGACAGGTCTCGGGGTAATAACACCGGGGAGCTGTTTTTT. This chain connects TRBV24-1 to TRBJ2-2; the D gene is possibly TRBD1 (6 bases). This CDR3 is 17 amino acids long. Trimming cost V 9 bases and J 2 bases, with 21 bases left between them. Germline assignment: CDR1 KGHDR and CDR2 SFDVKD.

The chain is built from TRBV19 and TRBJ1-5; 7 bases line up with TRBD1. Looked up from germline, CDR1 is LNHDA and CDR2 is SQIVND (reference sequence). The CDR3 is 17 residues long. V lost 6 bases, J lost 0 bases, and 11 bases stayed unmatched. The CDR3: CASSKRGQIYSNQPQHF. In DNA form, the CDR3 reads TGTGCCAGTAGCAAAAGGGGGCAGATTTATAGCAATCAGCCCCAGCATTTT.

CDR3 loop: CASSLGQGDPLMNTEAFF. The CDR3 coding sequence is TGCGCCAGCAGCTTGGGGCAGGGGGACCCCTTAATGAACACTGAAGCTTTCTTT. V usage is TRBV5-1 and J usage is TRBJ1-1; 7 bases map to TRBD1. J gave up 0 bases and V 0 bases, and 11 bases lay outside the gene matches. CDR1 SGHRS and CDR2 YFSETQ come from the germline V gene. The CDR3 has 18 amino acids.